One and the same sample provided the 3 T cell receptor beta chains below, sequenced in a study of CD8 T cells in ankylosing spondylitis. TCRdb re-derived calls from the 5' RACE reads in MiXCR, one entry per CDR3 protein. The repertoire holds roughly 230,000 distinct CDR3 sequences, approximately 20% seen once, with approximately 33% in the top ten. The sequenced sample was blood, either unsorted or a sorted T cell fraction (not recorded which). All receptors come from a male donor with ankylosing spondylitis or in good health (not recorded which).

In this sample, this clonotype turned up a few times. The rearrangement joins TRBV4-3 to TRBJ2-3; 7 bases align to TRBD2. The CDR3 runs 15 residues. The V gene's germline CDR1 is LGHNA and CDR2 YSLEER. V dropped 4 bases and J dropped 0; count of bases not matched to a gene: 4. CDR3 nucleotides: TGCGCCAGCAGCCCGGGGAGGGCTAGCACAGATACGCAGTATTTT. This translates into CASSPGRASTDTQYF.

This clonotype was recorded a few times. This chain uses TRBV7-9 with TRBJ2-3; D remains ambiguous. Germline CDR1 reads SEHNR; CDR2 reads FQNEAQ (reference sequence). The germline V and J ends were trimmed by 6 bases and 5 bases, with 12 bases remaining between them. The CDR3 totals 13 residues. In DNA form, the CDR3 reads TGTGCCAGCAGACTTATTGTGGGAGATACGCAGTATTTT. It codes for CASRLIVGDTQYF.

J is TRBJ2-1 and V is TRBV5-1; D tentatively fits TRBD1 or TRBD2 (6 bases each). Per germline, CDR1 SGHRS and CDR2 YFSETQ. The V and J ends lost 0 bases and 9 bases respectively, with 13 bases between them. The CDR3 spans 14 residues. Here the CDR3 reads CASSLEGGMGEQFF. Here the CDR3 DNA reads TGCGCCAGCAGCTTGGAAGGGGGGATGGGTGAGCAGTTCTTC.